The clone carrying this TCR beta chain appeared many times. What it recognizes is unknown. The germline V gene encodes CDR1 LGHDT and CDR2 YNNKEL (reference sequence). The CDR3 extends over 13 amino acids. V lost 0 bases and J lost 4, with 7 bases in between. MiXCR, run by TCRdb on the RT-PCR reads, gives a single entry per CDR3 protein. Among hundreds of thousands of distinct CDR3 sequences listed, around a sixth were seen once. This sample is part of a study of response to subunit inactivated influenza vaccine. Study-wide results and limits: Only a handful of new T cells, the authors suggested, are recruited with each seasonal influenza vaccination.

Specimen: PBMCs from blood, collected roughly 5 days after vaccination. This TCR derives from a man in his forties or fifties who received an inactivated influenza vaccine. This chain links TRBV3-1 with TRBJ2-7; D remains ambiguous. The CDR3 is CASSQDDRYEQYF. The CDR3 nucleotides are TGTGCCAGCAGCCAAGATGACCGGTACGAGCAGTACTTC.